This T cell receptor beta chain was recorded in a study of cytomegalovirus exposure and HLA in healthy donors. This CDR3 is 15 amino acids long. Germline CDR1 reads SGDLS; CDR2 reads YYNGEE. J gave up 3 bases and V 0 bases, and 5 bases lay outside the gene matches. PCR employed 60 Vbeta and 13 Jbeta primers. Using immunoSEQ multiplex PCR, the repertoire was profiled, and TCRdb retains in-frame clones only, with some absent. The table lists roughly 230,000 clones, more than 75% of them singletons. The V gene is TRBV9, the J gene TRBJ2-5; 7 positions match TRBD2. The clonotype comes from a girl aged 2-15 years in good health and CMV-seronegative. The sequencing sample was made of PBMCs. The CDR3 coding sequence is TGTGCCAGCAGCGTAGATCTGGGAGGGAAAGAGACCCAGTACTTC. Amino acids: CASSVDLGGKETQYF.